This TCR beta chain appears in the sequencing data of a study of T cells in Graves' hyperthyroidism and ophthalmopathy. The investigators amplified TCR beta CDR3 regions from RNA transcripts. In the first-round RT-PCR of the TCR CDR3, the HTBI primer set was used. TCRdb fed the multiplex PCR reads into MiXCR, producing one record per CDR3 protein. Among over 400,000 distinct CDR3 sequences listed, under 15% were seen once. Out of 10 ml of fresh peripheral blood came the PBMCs. The table lists this clonotype with many counts. There are 18 residues in the CDR3. CDR1 is MNHNY, CDR2 SVGAGI, per germline (reference sequence). Trimming pared 0 bases from V and 0 bases from J, leaving 15 bases between.

The material sequenced was blood. J is TRBJ1-3 and V is TRBV6-6, with a weak D call TRBD1 (6 bases). This sequence was found in a man aged 18-30 years with Graves' ophthalmopathy. CDR3 residues: CASSYSRSGALSGNTIYF. CDR3 bases: TGTGCCAGCAGTTACTCGAGGTCAGGGGCCCTCTCTGGAAACACCATATATTTT.